A selection of T cell receptor beta chains follows, all from one sample in a study of vaccination and CD4 T cells after COVID-19. TCRdb ran MiXCR on the PCR reads and lists one entry per CDR3 protein. The sample has around 15,000 distinct CDR3 sequences, 40% to 65% seen once. Antigens of these TCRs are unknown. The sample was CD4+ T cells from blood, cultured in vitro, taken before SARS-CoV-2 vaccination. Source of these receptors: a human donor who had recovered from COVID-19. CDR3s include the opening cysteine and the closing phenylalanine or tryptophan. D genes are given only for firm matches. Expanded clones get a size class; other rows say once, few or many, or leave the size out.

>TRBJ1-1|NA|TRBV11-3|NA
CASSLEANTEAFF
TGTGCCAGCAGCTTAGAGGCGAACACTGAAGCTTTCTTT
>TRBJ1-1|NA|TRBV6-1|NA
CASSEQSVTEAFF
TGTGCCAGCAGTGAACAGAGTGTCACTGAAGCTTTCTTT
>TRBJ2-1|NA|TRBV24-1|TRBD2
CATSTGLGASYNEQFF
TGTGCCACCAGTACGGGACTAGGCGCGTCCTACAATGAGCAGTTCTTC
>TRBJ1-1|NA|TRBV20-1|NA
CSARDKAGTEAFF
TGCAGTGCTAGAGATAAAGCGGGCACTGAAGCTTTCTTT
>TRBJ1-5|few|TRBV6-1|TRBD1
CASRHLSGDRSNQPQHF
TGTGCCAGCAGACACTTATCGGGGGACAGGAGCAATCAGCCCCAGCATTTT
>TRBJ1-3|once|TRBV7-9|TRBD1
CAGSPTGGGNTIYF
TGTGCCGGCAGCCCGACAGGGGGAGGAAACACCATATATTTT
>TRBJ1-5|few|TRBV28|TRBD1
CASRKGTGGQPQHF
TGTGCCAGCAGAAAAGGGACAGGTGGTCAGCCCCAGCATTTT
>TRBJ1-2|few|TRBV7-9|NA
CASSPGPDRPNYGYTF
TGTGCCAGCAGCCCAGGGCCCGACAGACCCAACTATGGCTACACCTTC
>TRBJ2-7|NA|TRBV6-1|TRBD2
CASRSSGRRHEQYF
TGTGCCAGCAGAAGTAGCGGGAGGAGGCACGAGCAGTACTTC
>TRBJ2-1|few|TRBV20-1|NA
CSATSTYLLGEQFF
TGCAGTGCTACCTCCACGTATCTCCTAGGGGAGCAGTTCTTC
>TRBJ2-7|NA|TRBV9|TRBD1
CASSVGFDRVHEQYF
TGTGCCAGCAGCGTAGGTTTCGACAGGGTTCACGAGCAGTACTTC
>TRBJ1-5|few|TRBV20-1|NA
CSASRGTNQPQHF
TGCAGTGCTAGTCGGGGGACGAATCAGCCCCAGCATTTT
>TRBJ2-3|NA|TRBV12-5|NA
CASGLADTQYF
TGTGCTAGTGGTCTAGCGGATACGCAGTATTTT
>TRBJ1-1|NA|TRBV7-6|NA
CASSAGMNTEAFF
TGTGCCAGCAGCGCGGGCATGAACACTGAAGCTTTCTTT
>TRBJ1-2|few|TRBV11-1|NA
CASSPSSRGGIHGYTF
TGTGCCAGCAGCCCCTCCTCTCGAGGAGGTATTCATGGCTACACCTTC
>TRBJ1-3|few|TRBV20-1|TRBD1
CSAPDRGRSGNTIYF
TGCAGTGCTCCAGACAGGGGTCGGTCCGGAAACACCATATATTTT
>TRBJ2-7|NA|TRBV11-2|NA
CASSLGHPYEQYF
TGTGCCAGCAGCTTGGGACACCCCTACGAGCAGTACTTC
>TRBJ2-5|NA|TRBV6-1|NA
CASNRPVGFGETQYF
TGTGCCAGCAACAGACCTGTGGGGTTCGGGGAGACCCAGTACTTC
>TRBJ1-5|NA|TRBV7-2|NA
CASSLSRVNQPQHF
TGTGCCAGCAGCTTAAGCAGGGTCAATCAGCCCCAGCATTTT
>TRBJ1-1|NA|TRBV20-1|NA
CSATLRVLAEAFF
TGCAGTGCTACGCTAAGGGTGTTGGCTGAAGCTTTCTTT
>TRBJ1-1|NA|TRBV7-8|NA
CASSQTDSGNTEAFF
TGTGCCAGCAGCCAAACCGACAGTGGGAACACTGAAGCTTTCTTT
>TRBJ2-6|once|TRBV19|TRBD1
CASLGTGLSGANVLTF
TGTGCCAGTTTGGGGACAGGCCTCTCTGGGGCCAACGTCCTGACTTTC
>TRBJ1-5|few|TRBV27|NA
CASSLAPRGNQPQHF
TGTGCCAGCAGTTTAGCCCCCAGGGGTAATCAGCCCCAGCATTTT
>TRBJ1-2|NA|TRBV5-4|TRBD1
CASSLPTGVDGYTF
TGTGCCAGCAGCTTGCCTACAGGGGTGGATGGCTACACCTTC
>TRBJ1-4|NA|TRBV28|NA
CASSRGGLTNEKLFF
TGTGCCAGCTCTCGGGGGGGGCTGACTAATGAAAAACTGTTTTTT
>TRBJ1-6|few|TRBV27|TRBD1
CASSPWTGDNSPLHF
TGTGCCAGCAGTCCATGGACAGGGGACAATTCACCCCTCCACTTT
>TRBJ1-2|few|TRBV7-2|NA
CASSLDPGNYGYTF
TGTGCCAGCAGCTTAGACCCCGGTAACTATGGCTACACCTTC
>TRBJ1-3|few|TRBV15|NA
CATSRGGGSGNTIYF
TGTGCCACCAGCAGAGGTGGGGGTTCTGGAAACACCATATATTTT
>TRBJ1-2|NA|TRBV29-1|NA
CSVSYRDYGYTF
TGCAGCGTCTCTTACAGGGACTATGGCTACACCTTC
>TRBJ2-1|few|TRBV6-2/TRBV6-3|NA
CASSLLGEQFF
TGTGCCAGCAGTCTACTAGGGGAGCAGTTCTTC
>TRBJ1-1|NA|TRBV15|NA
CATSRVDGGTEAFF
TGTGCCACCAGCAGAGTGGACGGGGGCACTGAAGCTTTCTTT
>TRBJ1-5|few|TRBV24-1|NA
CATSALGDGENSNQPQHF
TGTGCCACCAGTGCTCTGGGTGACGGGGAAAATAGCAATCAGCCCCAGCATTTT
>TRBJ2-3|few|TRBV29-1|NA
CSVEVLTDTQYF
TGCAGCGTTGAGGTTCTAACAGATACGCAGTATTTT
>TRBJ2-3|NA|TRBV24-1|NA
CATSGLRTDTQYF
TGTGCCACCAGTGGCCTTCGCACAGATACGCAGTATTTT
>TRBJ2-3|NA|TRBV20-1|TRBD2
CSADPGTSTTDTQYF
TGCAGTGCTGACCCCGGGACTAGCACTACAGATACGCAGTATTTT
>TRBJ2-5|few|TRBV6-1|TRBD1
CASRGQQETQYF
TGTGCCAGCAGGGGACAGCAAGAGACCCAGTACTTC
>TRBJ1-2|NA|TRBV29-1|NA
CSVVGSYGYTF
TGCAGCGTTGTGGGTTCCTATGGCTACACCTTC
>TRBJ1-1|NA|TRBV2|NA
CASSSIGGLVWDTEAFF
TGTGCCAGCAGCTCCATTGGGGGTCTTGTTTGGGACACTGAAGCTTTCTTT
>TRBJ1-5|few|TRBV20-1|TRBD1
CSAGGLQGQGTSQPQHF
TGCAGTGCGGGTGGTCTCCAGGGACAGGGGACCTCTCAGCCCCAGCATTTT
>TRBJ1-5|NA|TRBV7-8|NA
CASRQADNQPQHF
TGTGCCAGCAGACAAGCTGATAATCAGCCCCAGCATTTT
>TRBJ2-1|few|TRBV6-1|NA
CASIAPTNEQFF
TGTGCCAGCATCGCTCCCACCAATGAGCAGTTCTTC
>TRBJ1-2|NA|TRBV24-1|TRBD1
CATSDSRTGSGGYTF
TGTGCCACCAGTGATTCCCGGACAGGGTCAGGTGGCTACACCTTC
>TRBJ1-1|NA|TRBV6-5|NA
CASSYSPGNTEAFF
TGTGCCAGCAGTTACTCCCCGGGGAACACTGAAGCTTTCTTT
>TRBJ1-5|few|TRBV20-1|NA
CSASSTGVGNQPQHF
TGCAGTGCTAGCTCCACAGGTGTCGGCAATCAGCCCCAGCATTTT
>TRBJ2-5|NA|TRBV7-2|TRBD1
CASSSDVQGSETQYF
TGTGCCAGCAGCTCCGACGTACAGGGGTCGGAGACCCAGTACTTC
>TRBJ1-1|NA|TRBV20-1|TRBD1
CSARRTGTGLFSPEAFF
TGCAGTGCGCGACGGACCGGGACAGGGTTGTTTTCCCCTGAAGCTTTCTTT
>TRBJ1-1|once|TRBV20-1|NA
CSASKSRSGTEAFF
TGCAGTGCTAGTAAGTCCCGATCGGGGACTGAAGCTTTCTTT
>TRBJ2-7|NA|TRBV10-1|NA
CASSPGPRDEQYF
TGCGCCAGCAGTCCGGGCCCAAGGGACGAGCAGTACTTC
>TRBJ1-4|NA|TRBV7-2|NA
CASSLQVGRAETEKLFF
TGTGCCAGCAGCTTACAGGTTGGGAGGGCGGAAACTGAAAAACTGTTTTTT